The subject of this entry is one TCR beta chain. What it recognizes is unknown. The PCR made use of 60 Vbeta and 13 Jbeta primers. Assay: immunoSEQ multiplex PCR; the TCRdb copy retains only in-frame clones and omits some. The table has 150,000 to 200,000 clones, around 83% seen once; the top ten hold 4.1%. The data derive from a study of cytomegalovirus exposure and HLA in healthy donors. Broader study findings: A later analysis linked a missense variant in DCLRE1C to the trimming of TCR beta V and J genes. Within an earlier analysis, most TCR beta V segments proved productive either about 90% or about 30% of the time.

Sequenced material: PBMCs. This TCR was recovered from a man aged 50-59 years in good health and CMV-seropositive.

For the CDR3, the DNA is TGCGCCAGCAGCCCACCCTCCTACGAGCAGTACTTC. This sequence encodes CASSPPSYEQYF. V gene TRBV5-1 combines with J gene TRBJ2-5; D ambiguous. The DNA end is a closer match to TRBJ2-7, so the J assignment may be wrong. The germline CDR1 and CDR2 sequences are SGHRS and YFSETQ. The CDR3 is made up of 12 amino acids.